The TCR beta chain described here comes from a study of blood T cell repertoires in COVID-19 (dated by TCRdb to the early 2020s). Regarding the research as a whole: The collaborator samples originated in the United States, Italy and Spain and spanned the acute and convalescent phases of COVID-19. The prospective study material was composed of cDNA or gDNA derived from T cells, B-cell-depleted T cells, or PBMCs. Subjects who had been exposed to COVID-19, were actively infected with it, or had recovered from it provided the deeply sampled blood TCRbeta repertoires that made up the dataset. A freely available public database, intended as a resource for researchers studying the immune response to SARS-CoV-2, is where the repertoires were released. The samples were drawn from the first 160 participants of the ongoing ImmuneRACE study and from 950 to 1,500 subjects provided by 6 global collaborators. Sample metadata almost always included a de-identified subject ID, COVID-19 status, age in years and sex. Where available, HLA class I and class II types were obtained from metadata supplied by the sample provider rather than from assay-based typing. General findings and caveats noted by the study authors: The quantity of clinical and demographic metadata differed by source and by participant and was supplied without curation.

The collaborating institutions used their own protocols to collect whole blood in K2EDTA tubes. For TCRbeta analysis, collaborators shipped samples as frozen whole blood, isolated PBMCs, or DNA extracted from either of those sample types. The germline V gene (reference sequence) gives CDR1 as SGHNT and CDR2 as YYREEE. V lost 2 bases and J lost 5 bases, and the count of bases not matched to a germline gene is 5. The CDR3 covers 15 residues, taking in both the cysteine and the phenylalanine. Just the 45-base CDR3 DNA is kept, in frame starting at base 1. TCRbeta CDR3 regions were amplified from genomic DNA using the immunoSEQ Assay, a bias-controlled multiplex PCR. As for how the authors treated the data: Within the assay, amplification of reference gene primers was used to estimate how many nucleated cells each sample contained. Sequence reads were collapsed and filtered to measure the absolute abundance of every unique TCRbeta CDR3 rearrangement. For each sample, productive Simpson clonality was calculated as the square root of Simpson's diversity index across productive rearrangements. In its TCRdb copy, this immuneACCESS table keeps in-frame sequences only and misses some clones. Where compared with another copy, unresolved V genes explain less than half of these, and the others have no known cause. That table supplies the V and J calls and clone size; D and trimming were determined from the DNA. In this sample the table shows approximately 240,000 clones, around 80% of which occur a single time. The top ten hold under 4.5% of the sample.

This clone was seen more than once but under ten times. The antigen this receptor binds is unknown. Base qualities are missing; no much larger clone stands one base away. Recombination linked TRBV5-4 to TRBJ2-2, with 8 bases matching TRBD1. The sample was peripheral blood. The TCR comes from a woman aged 40 to 50 with active or convalescent COVID-19. The CDR3 protein: CASSFIQGGTGELFF. The sequenced DNA is TGTGCCAGCAGCTTTATACAGGGGGGTACCGGGGAGCTGTTTTTT.